The clone carrying this T cell receptor beta chain was seen once. Its antigen remains unknown. Deletions cut 4 bases from V and 2 bases from J, with 16 bases between. There are 15 residues in the CDR3. Per germline, CDR1 DFQATT and CDR2 SNEGSKA (reference sequence). This sample was included in a study of prognosis after radiotherapy for stage I lung cancer. The overall study: Distant metastases were recorded in a handful of patients after radiotherapy, at a median of about 7 months, and no significant progression was recorded in around 16. Whole-study results and caveats: It was in patients who developed distant metastases that Shannon entropy after stereotactic body radiation therapy was lower.

With two-round multiplex PCR, TCR beta CDR3 sequences were amplified from genomic DNA. Primers specific to each TRBV and TRBJ gene drove first-round PCR. In TCRdb, the multiplex PCR reads were re-called with MiXCR into one record per CDR3 protein. The sample shows about 19,000 distinct CDR3 sequences, around 50% of them seen only once. The TCR was taken from a donor aged 50 or older with non-small cell lung cancer. Sequenced material: PBMCs, taken before or after stereotactic body radiation therapy (not recorded which). The V and J genes are TRBV20-1 and TRBJ2-3; tentatively, D is TRBD2 (6 bases). The CDR3 here is CSATPAGLITDTQYF. In nucleotides, the CDR3 is TGCAGTGCTACCCCCGCGGGACTTATCACAGATACGCAGTATTTT.